The 5 T cell receptor beta chains below were found in one sample sequenced in a study of beta chain features in type 1 diabetes (dated by TCRdb to between 2017 and 2018). Libraries were prepared through the immunoSEQ multiplex PCR assay. The High Capacity cDNA Reverse Transcription Kit was used to reverse transcribe all of the isolated RNA, meaning that expressed TCRB transcripts were what got sequenced. In TCRdb, the immuneACCESS table is reduced to in-frame sequences with V and J assigned. These tables do not hold every clone; where another copy was compared, an unresolved V gene accounts for under half, and the others remain unexplained. This sample gives hundreds of thousands of clones in total; 68% of them show up just once. Approximately 0.053% of the sample lies in the top ten. Material: naive CD4+ T cells from blood. Explained via the paper, the cell subset or site label denotes: true naive CD4+ T cells. These receptors came from a young man in good health.

The chain employs TRBV30 and TRBJ2-3; D unclear. Trimming removed 3 bases from V and 1 base from J, with 8 bases in between. CDR1 is GTSNPN, CDR2 SVGIG, per germline (reference sequence). CDR3 size: 13 residues. The CDR3 nucleotides are TGTGCCTGGAGGGGCCGGGGCACAGATACGCAGTATTTT. Its translation is CAWRGRGTDTQYF.

V gene TRBV7-2 combines with J gene TRBJ1-1, with D tentatively TRBD1 (5 bases). CDR1 SGHTA and CDR2 FQGNSA come from the germline V gene. The CDR3 is made up of 15 amino acids. V was clipped by 4 bases and J by 1 base, with 13 bases between them. The CDR3 is CASSYTQQGNTEAFF. The CDR3, as DNA: TGTGCCAGCAGCTATACCCAGCAGGGGAACACTGAAGCTTTCTTT.

The chain's CDR3 is CASSLVQGGTEAFF. CDR3 nucleotide sequence: TGTGCCAGCAGCTTAGTCCAGGGTGGCACTGAAGCTTTCTTT. This chain links TRBV7-2 with TRBJ1-1, with D maybe TRBD1 (5 bases). The germline gives CDR1 SGHTA, CDR2 FQGNSA. V was pared by 1 base and J by 4 bases, with 10 bases between. CDR3 length equals 14 residues.

The chain combines TRBV5-1 with TRBJ2-3; D uncertain. The CDR3 length is 12 residues. The germline CDR1 and CDR2 sequences are SGHRS and YFSETQ. The germline V and J ends were trimmed by 4 bases and 6 bases, with 9 bases remaining between them. The CDR3 DNA reads TGCGCCAGCAGCCTACCCTCGGATACGCAGTATTTT. Translated: CASSLPSDTQYF.

The chain employs TRBV7-2 and TRBJ2-7, with D possibly matching TRBD1 (5 bases). The CDR3 has 12 residues. The germline V and J ends were trimmed by 7 bases and 0 bases, with 7 bases remaining between them. Germline loops: CDR1 SGHTA, CDR2 FQGNSA. The CDR3 coding sequence is TGTGCCAGCAAGGACAACTCCTACGAGCAGTACTTC. Translating it yields CASKDNSYEQYF.